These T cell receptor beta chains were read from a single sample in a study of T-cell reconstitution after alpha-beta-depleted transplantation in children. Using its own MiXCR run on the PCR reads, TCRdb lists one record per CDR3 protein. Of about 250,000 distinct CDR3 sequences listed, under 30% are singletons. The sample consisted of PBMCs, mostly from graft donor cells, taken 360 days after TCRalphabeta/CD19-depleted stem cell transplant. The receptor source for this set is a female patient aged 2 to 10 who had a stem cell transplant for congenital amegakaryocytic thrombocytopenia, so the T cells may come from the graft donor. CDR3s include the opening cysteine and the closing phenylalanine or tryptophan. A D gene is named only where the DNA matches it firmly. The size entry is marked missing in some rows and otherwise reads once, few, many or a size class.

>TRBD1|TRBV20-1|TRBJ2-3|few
CSAEDRGRDTQYF
TGCAGTGCAGAAGACAGGGGGCGCGATACGCAGTATTTT
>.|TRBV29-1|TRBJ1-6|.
CSVKFAGNSPLHF
TGCAGCGTGAAATTCGCAGGCAATTCACCCCTCCACTTT
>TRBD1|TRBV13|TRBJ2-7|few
CASSLGDRGSYEQYF
TGTGCCAGCAGCTTAGGGGACAGGGGCTCCTACGAGCAGTACTTC
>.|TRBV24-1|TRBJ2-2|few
CATSDRINTGELFF
TGTGCCACCAGCGACAGGATTAACACCGGGGAGCTGTTTTTT
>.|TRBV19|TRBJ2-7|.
CASSTQGYEQYF
TGTGCCAGTAGCACTCAGGGCTACGAGCAGTACTTC
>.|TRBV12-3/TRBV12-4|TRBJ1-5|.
CASSFRSPVGPQHF
TGTGCCAGCAGTTTTCGCAGCCCGGTGGGGCCCCAGCATTTT
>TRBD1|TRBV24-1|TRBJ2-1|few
CATSDRTGGRNEQFF
TGTGCCACCAGTGATCGGACAGGGGGAAGGAATGAGCAGTTCTTC
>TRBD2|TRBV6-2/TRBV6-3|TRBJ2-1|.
CASRRLAASYNEQFF
TGTGCCAGCAGGCGACTAGCGGCCTCCTACAATGAGCAGTTCTTC
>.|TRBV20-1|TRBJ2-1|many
CSARDLPAYNEQFF
TGCAGTGCTAGAGATCTCCCAGCATACAATGAGCAGTTCTTC
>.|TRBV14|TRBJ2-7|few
CASSQISYEQYF
TGTGCCAGCAGCCAAATTTCCTACGAGCAGTACTTC
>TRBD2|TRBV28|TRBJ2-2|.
CASRGGSGSTGELFF
TGTGCCAGCAGAGGGGGGAGCGGGAGTACCGGGGAGCTGTTTTTT
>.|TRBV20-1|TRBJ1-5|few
CSARVPVWGNQPQHF
TGCAGTGCTAGAGTACCGGTATGGGGCAATCAGCCCCAGCATTTT
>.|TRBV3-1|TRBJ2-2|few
CASTSTPLVRTGELFF
TGTGCCAGCACCTCTACCCCACTAGTACGGACCGGGGAGCTGTTTTTT
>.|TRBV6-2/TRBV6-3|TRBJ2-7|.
CAISSGTLSIPYEQYF
TGTGCCATCAGTTCCGGGACTCTCTCTATCCCATACGAGCAGTACTTC
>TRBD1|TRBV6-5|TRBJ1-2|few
CASRMTGKRAGYTF
TGTGCCAGCAGGATGACAGGGAAACGGGCTGGCTACACCTTC
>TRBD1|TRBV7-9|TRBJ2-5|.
CASSSGQGTRETQYF
TGTGCCAGCAGCTCGGGACAGGGAACGCGAGAGACCCAGTACTTC
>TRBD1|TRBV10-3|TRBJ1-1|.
CAIRRDRANTEAFF
TGTGCCATCCGGAGGGACAGGGCGAACACTGAAGCTTTCTTT
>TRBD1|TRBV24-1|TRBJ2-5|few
CATSEFDREETQYF
TGTGCCACCAGTGAGTTCGACAGGGAAGAGACCCAGTACTTC
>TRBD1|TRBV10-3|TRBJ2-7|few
CAISADRLSYEQYF
TGTGCCATCAGTGCGGACAGGCTCTCCTACGAGCAGTACTTC
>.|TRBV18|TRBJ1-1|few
CASSPSWGSVNTEAFF
TGTGCCAGCTCACCATCCTGGGGCTCAGTGAACACTGAAGCTTTCTTT
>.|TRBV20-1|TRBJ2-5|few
CSARVIGEEETQYF
TGCAGTGCTAGAGTTATAGGGGAAGAAGAGACCCAGTACTTC
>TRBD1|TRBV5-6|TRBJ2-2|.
CASSTPGQGYTGELFF
TGTGCCAGCAGCACCCCGGGACAGGGATACACCGGGGAGCTGTTTTTT
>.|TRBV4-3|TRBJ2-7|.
CASSQAGIYEQYF
TGCGCCAGCAGCCAAGCCGGGATCTACGAGCAGTACTTC
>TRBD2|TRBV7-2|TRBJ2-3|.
CASSRDWIAGGFRDTQYF
TGTGCCAGCAGCCGTGACTGGATAGCGGGGGGGTTCCGGGATACGCAGTATTTT
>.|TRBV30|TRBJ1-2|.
CAWSPPGTRKFYYTF
TGTGCCTGGAGCCCCCCGGGGACCCGCAAGTTCTACTACACCTTC
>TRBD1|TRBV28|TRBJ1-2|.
CASVTGTGYGYTF
TGTGCCAGCGTCACCGGGACAGGGTATGGCTACACCTTC
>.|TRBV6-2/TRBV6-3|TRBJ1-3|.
CASSTSRALGNTIYF
TGTGCCAGCAGTACCTCCAGGGCGCTCGGAAACACCATATATTTT
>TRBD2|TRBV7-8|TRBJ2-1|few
CASSLGGPLYNEQFF
TGTGCCAGCAGCTTGGGAGGGCCTCTCTACAATGAGCAGTTCTTC
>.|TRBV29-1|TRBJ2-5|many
CSAEQGLETQYF
TGCAGCGCAGAACAGGGTCTTGAGACCCAGTACTTC
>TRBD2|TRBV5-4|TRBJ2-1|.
CASSLGGLAVNNEQFF
TGTGCCAGCAGCTTGGGGGGACTAGCGGTCAACAATGAGCAGTTCTTC
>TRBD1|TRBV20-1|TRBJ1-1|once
CSARGDRQGIGTEAFF
TGCAGTGCTAGGGGGGACAGGCAGGGAATCGGCACTGAAGCTTTCTTT
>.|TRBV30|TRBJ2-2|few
CALTRSGELFF
TGTGCCTTGACGCGGTCCGGGGAGCTGTTTTTT
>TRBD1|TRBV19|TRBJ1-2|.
CASSYAGTGEIYGYTF
TGTGCCAGTAGCTACGCCGGGACAGGGGAAATCTATGGCTACACCTTC
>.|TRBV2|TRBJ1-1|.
CASSLKTHGTEAFF
TGTGCCAGCAGTCTTAAGACTCACGGCACTGAAGCTTTCTTT
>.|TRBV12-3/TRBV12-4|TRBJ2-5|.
CASRLNLQETQYF
TGTGCCAGCAGACTCAACCTCCAAGAGACCCAGTACTTC
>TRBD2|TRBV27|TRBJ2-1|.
CASSLDKLAGEQFF
TGTGCCAGCAGTTTAGATAAACTAGCGGGTGAGCAGTTCTTC
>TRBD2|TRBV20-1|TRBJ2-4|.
CSAPGLALAKNIQYF
TGCAGTGCACCGGGACTAGCCCTAGCCAAAAACATTCAGTACTTC
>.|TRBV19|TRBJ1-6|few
CASMGRSSYNSPLHF
TGTGCCAGTATGGGGAGGAGCTCCTATAATTCACCCCTCCACTTT
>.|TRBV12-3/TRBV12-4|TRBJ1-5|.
CASSPRVLQPQHF
TGTGCCAGCAGTCCCAGGGTATTGCAGCCCCAGCATTTT
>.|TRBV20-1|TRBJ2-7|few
CSATDSFYEQYF
TGCAGTGCAACGGACAGCTTCTACGAGCAGTACTTC
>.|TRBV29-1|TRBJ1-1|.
CSVVGENTEAFF
TGCAGCGTTGTCGGTGAGAACACTGAAGCTTTCTTT
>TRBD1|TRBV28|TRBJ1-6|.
CATRRQGRRSPLHF
TGTGCCACCAGGCGACAGGGACGTCGGTCACCCCTCCACTTT
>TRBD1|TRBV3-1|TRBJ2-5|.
CASSQGVMTGGKETQYF
TGTGCCAGCAGCCAAGGGGTTATGACAGGGGGCAAAGAGACCCAGTACTTC
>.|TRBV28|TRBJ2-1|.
CASRGRERSYNEQFF
TGTGCCAGCAGGGGCAGGGAGAGGTCCTACAATGAGCAGTTCTTC
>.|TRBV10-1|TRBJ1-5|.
CASSASSNQPQHF
TGCGCCAGCAGTGCCAGTAGCAATCAGCCCCAGCATTTT
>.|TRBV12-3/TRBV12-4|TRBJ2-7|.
CASSLEGAYEQYF
TGTGCCAGCAGTTTAGAGGGGGCCTACGAGCAGTACTTC
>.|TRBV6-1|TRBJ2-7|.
CASSRGPVGEQYF
TGTGCCAGCAGTAGGGGCCCTGTGGGCGAGCAGTACTTC
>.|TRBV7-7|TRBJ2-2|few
CASSLAGSLNTGELFF
TGTGCCAGCAGCTTAGCAGGGTCCCTGAACACCGGGGAGCTGTTTTTT
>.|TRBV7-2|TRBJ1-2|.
CASSLAKTRYGYTF
TGTGCCAGCAGCTTAGCTAAAACTCGCTATGGCTACACCTTC
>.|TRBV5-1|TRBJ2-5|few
CASSLLGIQETQYF
TGCGCCAGCAGCTTGTTGGGTATCCAAGAGACCCAGTACTTC
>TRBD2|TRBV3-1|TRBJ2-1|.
CASSLGGGDNEQFF
TGTGCCAGCAGTCTGGGGGGGGGAGACAATGAGCAGTTCTTC
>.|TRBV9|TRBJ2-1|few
CASSVWGGNEQFF
TGTGCCAGCAGCGTATGGGGCGGCAATGAGCAGTTCTTC
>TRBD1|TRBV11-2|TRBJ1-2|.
CASSSPGQGPFYGYTF
TGTGCCAGCAGCTCCCCGGGACAGGGACCCTTTTATGGCTACACCTTC
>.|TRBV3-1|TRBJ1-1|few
CASSQVRQKSGTEAFF
TGTGCCAGCAGCCAAGTAAGGCAGAAGTCGGGCACTGAAGCTTTCTTT
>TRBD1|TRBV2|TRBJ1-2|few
CASRDQTGGASGYTF
TGTGCCAGCAGAGATCAGACAGGGGGCGCTTCTGGCTACACCTTC
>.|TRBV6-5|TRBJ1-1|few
CASSYHQGINTEAFF
TGTGCCAGCAGTTACCACCAGGGAATTAACACTGAAGCTTTCTTT
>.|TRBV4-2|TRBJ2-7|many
CASSQVARDYYEQYF
TGTGCCAGCAGCCAAGTCGCGAGGGATTACTACGAGCAGTACTTC
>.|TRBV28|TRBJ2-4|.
CASRPGGAKNIQYF
TGTGCCAGCCGCCCCGGGGGAGCCAAAAACATTCAGTACTTC
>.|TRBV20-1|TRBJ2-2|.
CSQRGGRDGELFF
TGCAGTCAGAGGGGGGGTCGCGACGGGGAGCTGTTTTTT